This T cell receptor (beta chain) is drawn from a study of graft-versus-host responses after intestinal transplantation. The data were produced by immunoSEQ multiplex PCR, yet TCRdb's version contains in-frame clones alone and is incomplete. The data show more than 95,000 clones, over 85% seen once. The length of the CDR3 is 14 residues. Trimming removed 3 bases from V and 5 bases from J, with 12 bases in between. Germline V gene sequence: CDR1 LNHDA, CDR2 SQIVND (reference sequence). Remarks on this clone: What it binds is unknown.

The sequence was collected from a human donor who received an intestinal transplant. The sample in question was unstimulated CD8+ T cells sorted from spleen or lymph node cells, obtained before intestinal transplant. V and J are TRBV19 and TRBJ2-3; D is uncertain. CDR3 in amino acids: CASSISITLDTQYF. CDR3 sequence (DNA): TGTGCCAGTAGTATTTCTATCACATTAGATACGCAGTATTTT.